This T cell receptor beta chain is from a study of T cell responses to AZD1222 COVID-19 vaccine. Findings of the study overall: Epitopes outside B.1.351 and B.1.1.7 mutated regions reportedly drew nearly half of spike TCRs. The sample set comprised mostly white British donors with more females, and clonal diversity was possibly underestimated.

Using immunoSEQ multiplex PCR, the repertoire was profiled, and TCRdb retains in-frame clones only, with some absent. This table holds roughly 67,000 clones, about nine tenths found once. The CDR3 sequence is 17 residues long. V gave up 5 bases and J gave up 6 bases, with 22 bases separating them. Germline V CDR1 and CDR2: ENHRY, SYGVKD. Comments on this clone: No antigen is known for it.

The chain links TRBV10-3 to TRBJ2-2, with D maybe TRBD1 (5 bases). This receptor was identified in an adult who received the AZD1222 COVID-19 vaccine. The sample consisted of peripheral blood, taken 28 days after the second AZD1222 dose. For the CDR3, the DNA is TGTGCCATCAGTTACCTGACCGGGTCACTGGGGCCCGGGGAGCTGTTTTTT. As protein: CAISYLTGSLGPGELFF.